One and the same sample provided the 27 T cell receptor beta chains below, sequenced in a study of blood T cell repertoires in COVID-19. The assay was immunoSEQ multiplex PCR, and TCRdb's table has in-frame clones only and misses some. The repertoire holds roughly 54,000 clones, approximately 87% seen once, with about 6.8% in the top ten. What was sequenced was peripheral blood. Source of these receptors: a woman in her sixties with COVID-19, enrolled during active disease.

The V call is TRBV11-2, the J call TRBJ2-7; D might be TRBD2 (5 bases). In germline, CDR1 is SGHAT, CDR2 FQNNGV. CDR3 length: 16 amino acids. V was shortened by 1 base and J by 3 bases, with 16 bases between the two germline ends. The DNA for the CDR3 is TGTGCCAGCAGCTTAGCCGGACGGACGACTAACTACGAGCAGTACTTC. This codes for CASSLAGRTTNYEQYF.

This chain joins TRBV3-1 (or the pseudogene TRBV3-2) and TRBJ2-7; 12 nucleotides line up with TRBD2. Germline CDR1 is LGHDT and CDR2 is YNNKEL (reference sequence). The trim removed 7 bases at V and 3 bases at J, leaving 7 bases unmatched. The CDR3 has 15 residues. The CDR3 sequence is CASTKLAGGLYEQYF. The CDR3 DNA reads TGTGCCAGCACCAAACTAGCGGGAGGACTCTACGAGCAGTACTTC.

This rearrangement joins TRBV3-1 (or the pseudogene TRBV3-2) to TRBJ1-1; D is undetermined. Trimming removed 11 bases from V and 4 bases from J, with 14 bases in between. This CDR3 is 12 amino acids long. Germline CDR1 and CDR2: LGHDT and YNNKEL (reference sequence). This CDR3 reads CACGRVSTEAFF. Written as DNA, the CDR3 is TGTGCCTGCGGTCGGGTGAGCACTGAAGCTTTCTTT.

With regard to this clone: The sample contains more than one DNA sequence encoding this CDR3. V usage is TRBV6-5 and J usage is TRBJ2-7, with 7 bases lining up with TRBD1. The CDR3 spans 14 residues. Germline V gene sequence: CDR1 MNHEY, CDR2 SVGAGI. The V gene end was trimmed by 3 bases and the J gene end by 3 bases; junction bases not matched to a gene: 5. The CDR3 is CASSYSSGGYEQYF. The CDR3 DNA reads as TGTGCCAGCAGTTATTCTTCAGGGGGCTACGAGCAGTACTTC.

The genes are TRBV5-4 and TRBJ2-7, with 9 bases fitting TRBD1. This CDR3 has 15 amino acids. CDR1 is SGHNT and CDR2 is YYREEE in the germline V gene (reference sequence). Trimming took 4 bases from V and 5 from J; bases not matched to a gene: 10. The CDR3 nucleotides read TGTGCCAGCAGCGATCCGGGACAGGGAAGCCACGAGCAGTACTTC. Its translation: CASSDPGQGSHEQYF.

The rearrangement uses TRBV3-1 (or the pseudogene TRBV3-2) and TRBJ1-6, with 8 bases aligning to TRBD1. After removal of 1 base from V and 5 bases from J, the junction contained 4 bases not matched to a gene. The CDR3 runs 16 residues. Germline CDR1 is LGHDT and CDR2 is YNNKEL (reference sequence). CDR3 loop: CASSQGSGQDNSPLHF. The CDR3 DNA sequence: TGTGCCAGCAGCCAAGGGTCGGGACAGGATAATTCACCCCTCCACTTT.

V and J are TRBV6-6 and TRBJ2-1; 10 bases match TRBD2. The germline V gene has CDR1 MNHNY and CDR2 SVGAGI (reference sequence). The CDR3 consists of 14 residues. Trimming removed 2 bases from V and 7 bases from J; junction bases left unmatched: 2. The DNA for the CDR3 is TGTGCCAGCAGTTACCTAGCGGGGGATAATGAGCAGTTCTTC. Encoded protein: CASSYLAGDNEQFF.

This chain uses TRBV24-1 with TRBJ1-5; D call uncertain. Germline CDR1 reads KGHDR; CDR2 reads SFDVKD. The V gene lost 5 bases and the J gene lost 1 base, with 14 bases spanning the gap. The CDR3 totals 16 residues. The CDR3 region has the DNA TGTGCCACCAGTGCGGCAGCGGGAATGAGCAATCAGCCCCAGCATTTT. Encoded protein: CATSAAAGMSNQPQHF.

The chain employs TRBV7-9 and TRBJ2-7, with 9 bases aligning to TRBD1. The CDR3 covers 17 residues. From germline, CDR1 is SEHNR and CDR2 FQNEAQ (reference sequence). V shed 4 bases and J 2 bases; nucleotides not matched to a gene: 12. The CDR3 nucleotides are TGTGCCAGCAGCTCAAAGGGAGGACAGGGGAGGCCCTACGAGCAGTACTTC. Its protein product is CASSSKGGQGRPYEQYF. The whole variable domain, remainder taken from reference TRBV7-9 and TRBJ2-7, is DTGVSQNPRHKITKRGQNVTFRCDPISEHNRLYWYRQTLGQGPEFLTYFQNEAQLEKSRLLSDRFSAERPKGSFSTLEIQRTEQGDSAMYLCASSSKGGQGRPYEQYFGPGTRLTVT.

The gene calls are TRBV11-1 and TRBJ1-1; D is possibly TRBD1 (6 bases). The ends were cut back, 2 bases at V and 3 bases at J, with 13 bases in the middle. This CDR3 region has 15 residues. Germline lookup yields CDR1 SGHAT and CDR2 FQDESV (reference sequence). This chain's CDR3 is CASSLPGGADTEAFF. The CDR3, as DNA: TGTGCCAGCAGCTTACCTGGGGGGGCCGACACTGAAGCTTTCTTT.

The rearrangement links TRBV7-6 to TRBJ2-3, with TRBD1 matching over 9 bases. This CDR3 spans 16 amino acids. Germline loops: CDR1 SGHVS, CDR2 FNYEAQ. Unmatched junction bases numbered 6, after V lost 1 base and J lost 4 bases. The CDR3 DNA reads TGTGCCAGCAGCTTAGTATCGGGACAGGGTCCAGATACGCAGTATTTT. This translates into CASSLVSGQGPDTQYF.

The J gene is TRBJ1-2, the V gene TRBV4-2; TRBD1 matches 10 bases. The CDR3 runs 14 residues. The junction had 5 bases not matched to a gene; V was cut back by 5 bases and J by 5 bases. Germline assignment: CDR1 LGHNA and CDR2 YNFKEQ. The CDR3 protein is CASSSRDRGYGYTF. CDR3 bases: TGTGCCAGCAGCTCCCGGGACAGGGGTTATGGCTACACCTTC.

The rearrangement uses TRBV4-1 and TRBJ2-1; 7 bases align to TRBD2. The CDR3 runs to 15 residues. The V gene end was trimmed by 3 bases and the J gene end by 5 bases; junction bases not matched to a gene: 7. In germline, CDR1 is MGHRA, CDR2 YSYEKL. CDR3 amino acids: CASSHGGSSHNEQFF. CDR3 DNA: TGCGCCAGCAGCCACGGCGGGAGTTCCCACAATGAGCAGTTCTTC.

The rearrangement joins TRBV21-1 to TRBJ1-2; the DNA was not compared with TRBD1, the D call given in the table. TRBV21-1 is recorded as a pseudogene. The CDR3 runs 8 residues. CDR3 nucleotides: TGTGCCAGCAGCAGGGGGCTCTTC. This codes for CASSRGLF.

This sequence joins TRBV18 and TRBJ2-4, with TRBD2 identical over 10 bases. The germline V gene has CDR1 KGHSH and CDR2 LQKENI. The CDR3 runs to 14 residues. J lost 7 bases, V lost 3 bases, and 3 bases had no gene match. CDR3: CASSPKREGNIQYF. The CDR3 DNA is TGTGCCAGCTCACCGAAGCGGGAGGGGAACATTCAGTACTTC.

V and J are TRBV5-1 and TRBJ1-2, with no clear D. V shed 1 base and J shed 0 bases, with 13 bases lying between them. The CDR3 is made up of 16 amino acids. The V gene's germline CDR1 is SGHRS and CDR2 YFSETQ. The CDR3 sequence is CASSLSLGRANYGYTF. Here the CDR3 DNA reads TGCGCCAGCAGCTTGTCCTTGGGTCGGGCTAACTATGGCTACACCTTC.

The chain is built from TRBV6-1 and TRBJ2-3, with a tentative D call TRBD2 (6 bases). CDR1 is MNHNS and CDR2 is SASEGT in the germline V gene. The CDR3 consists of 18 residues. V lost 4 bases to trimming and J lost 4 bases, with 24 bases between them. Written as DNA, the CDR3 is TGTGCCAGCAGTGCCCGGGGAGGCGGTCCTTATAGTCCAGATACGCAGTATTTT. Its translation is CASSARGGGPYSPDTQYF.

The V call is TRBV9, the J call TRBJ1-3, with no clear D. The V and J ends lost 2 bases and 4 bases respectively, with 10 bases between them. Germline CDR1 SGDLS, CDR2 YYNGEE. The CDR3 length is 14 residues. The CDR3 here is CASSVADFGNTIYF. The CDR3 DNA follows: TGTGCCAGCAGCGTGGCCGACTTCGGAAACACCATATATTTT.

The chain has TRBV24-1 and TRBJ1-6, with D possibly TRBD1 on 6 matching bases. V was trimmed by 7 bases and J by 0 bases, leaving 12 bases between them. Germline CDR1 and CDR2: KGHDR and SFDVKD. The length of the CDR3 is 16 residues. The CDR3 loop reads CATRGDRSSYNSPLHF. As DNA, the CDR3 is TGTGCCACCAGAGGAGACAGGAGCTCCTATAATTCACCCCTCCACTTT.

This clone was detected only a few times. CDR3 sequence reads: CSVSYRGTQYF. CDR3 DNA: TGCAGCGTCAGTTACCGTGGGACCCAGTACTTC. The chain has TRBV29-1 and TRBJ2-5; D gene uncertain. Germline-derived CDR1 and CDR2 are SQVTM and ANQGSEA. The CDR3 length is 11 residues. Trimming left V 6 bases short and J 7 bases short, with 12 bases between.

The V and J genes are TRBV2 and TRBJ2-3, with 10 nucleotides matching TRBD2. V lost 6 bases to trimming and J lost 5 bases; unmatched junction nucleotides: 8. The CDR3 extends over 15 amino acids. CDR1 and CDR2 from the germline V gene are SNHLY and FYNNEI. The CDR3 loop is CASSVIAGGIDTQYF. In nucleotides, the CDR3 is TGTGCCAGCAGCGTCATAGCGGGAGGTATAGATACGCAGTATTTT.

The rearrangement uses TRBV14 and TRBJ2-7; 7 nucleotides agree with TRBD1. The germline V gene encodes CDR1 SGHDN and CDR2 FVKESK. CDR3 length: 15 amino acids. The V gene end was trimmed by 1 base and the J gene end by 3 bases; junction bases not matched to a gene: 6. CDR3 in amino acids: CASSQGAQGSYEQYF. The CDR3 nucleotides are TGTGCCAGCAGCCAAGGGGCACAGGGGAGCTACGAGCAGTACTTC.

V gene TRBV5-6 combines with J gene TRBJ1-1, with D maybe TRBD1 (5 bases). Germline V gene data show CDR1 as SGHDT and CDR2 as YYEEEE. Trimming took 3 bases from V and 11 from J, leaving 11 bases between them. The CDR3 spans 11 residues. The CDR3 loop reads CASSSGVTAFF. DNA for the CDR3: TGTGCCAGCAGCTCGGGGGTTACGGCTTTCTTT.

This clone has a single count. This chain joins TRBV7-2 and TRBJ2-7; D not resolved. From germline, CDR1 is SGHTA and CDR2 FQGNSA. The CDR3 has 14 amino acids. V shed 5 bases and J shed 6 bases, with 17 bases lying between them. For the CDR3, the DNA is TGTGCCAGCAGCCGTCAAAGTTGGGCTTCCGAGCAGTACTTC. The encoded protein is CASSRQSWASEQYF.

The chain carries TRBV27 and TRBJ1-2, with 7 bases that match TRBD1. CDR3 length: 15 amino acids. The germline gives CDR1 MNHEY, CDR2 SMNVEV (reference sequence). J lost 1 base, V lost 0 bases, and 2 bases had no gene match. CDR3 sequence reads: CASSLSGQFNYGYTF. The CDR3 DNA reads as TGTGCCAGCAGTTTATCGGGACAGTTTAACTATGGCTACACCTTC.

The chain carries TRBV3-1 (or the pseudogene TRBV3-2) and TRBJ1-2, with TRBD1 matching over 7 bases. This CDR3 has 15 residues. Looked up from germline, CDR1 is LGHDT and CDR2 is YNNKEL (reference sequence). Trimming cost V 1 base and J 3 bases; bases outside gene matches: 5. The CDR3 protein is CASSQGGQTYYGYTF. CDR3 DNA sequence: TGTGCCAGCAGCCAAGGGGGACAGACATACTATGGCTACACCTTC.

This chain uses TRBV5-1 with TRBJ2-2; D is uncertain. Trimming took 1 base from V and 1 from J, leaving 5 bases between them. Per the germline V gene, CDR1 is SGHRS and CDR2 is YFSETQ. The CDR3 is made up of 14 amino acids. CDR3 protein: CASSLTVNTGELFF. The CDR3 bases are TGCGCCAGCAGCTTGACTGTGAACACCGGGGAGCTGTTTTTT. The full variable domain, rest sourced from reference TRBV5-1 and TRBJ2-2, is KAGVTQTPRYLIKTRGQQVTLSCSPISGHRSVSWYQQTPGQGLQFLFEYFSETQRNKGNFPGRFSGRQFSNSRSEMNVSTLELGDSALYLCASSLTVNTGELFFGEGSRLTVL.